Measured by frequency, the clone carrying this TCR beta chain is medium-sized (0.01 to 0.1%). Antigen: not known. TRB was amplified from 250 ng of peripheral blood genomic DNA per sample. These data come from a study of T cell clusters in autoimmune cytopenias. General study findings and limits: No experiment has yet validated the function of the T cell clusters defined in silico.

TRB was amplified by touch-down multiplex PCR, primer pools A and B combined. TCRdb reprocessed the multiplex PCR reads, with one entry per CDR3 protein and no DNA. The sample holds 7,000 to 10,000 distinct CDR3 sequences. Germline-derived CDR1 and CDR2 are MNHEY and SVGAGI. This CDR3 contains 19 residues. The specimen was peripheral blood. The chain is built from TRBV6-5 and TRBJ2-2; TCRdb proposes TRBD1, but this gene call is untestable without DNA. This TCR derives from a human donor with an autoimmune cytopenia or autoimmune hepatitis (not recorded which). The CDR3 reads CASSYVPKSGTVRTGELFF.